Presented here are 20 T cell receptor beta chains from one specimen sequenced in a study of shared clonotypes between healthy human individuals. Profiling relied on immunoSEQ multiplex PCR, and the TCRdb table lists in-frame clones only, not all of them. The sample carries 2 million to 2.5 million clones, 95% recorded once. The sample consisted of naive CD4+ T cells sorted from blood. Subset specified: CD45RA+ positively selected. These receptor sequences come from a man between 18 and 35 years old in good health.

CDR3: CASSPDGQASGNTIYF. For the CDR3, the DNA is TGTGCCAGCAGCCCCGATGGGCAGGCCTCTGGAAACACCATATATTTT. This chain uses TRBV9 with TRBJ1-3; D unresolved. This CDR3 comprises 16 residues. Germline V CDR1 and CDR2: SGDLS, YYNGEE. V lost 4 bases and J lost 0, with 14 bases in between.

This clone was counted a single time. Other DNA sequences in the same sample also yield this CDR3. The chain carries TRBV11-2 and TRBJ2-5, with D possibly TRBD1 on 6 matching bases. V was clipped by 5 bases and J by 5 bases, with 9 bases between them. From germline, CDR1 is SGHAT and CDR2 FQNNGV. The CDR3 length is 12 residues. This chain's CDR3 is CASSPTGETQYF. CDR3 in DNA: TGTGCCAGCAGCCCAACAGGGGAGACCCAGTACTTC.

The chain uses TRBV7-6 and TRBJ2-1; TRBD2 is a possible D gene (6 bases). CDR3 length: 16 amino acids. Per germline, CDR1 SGHVS and CDR2 FNYEAQ. V shed 5 bases and J shed 4 bases, with 18 bases lying between them. The DNA of the CDR3 is TGTGCCAGCAGCCCCGGGGGAGCGGGTCATTACAATGAGCAGTTCTTC. It yields the protein CASSPGGAGHYNEQFF.

The chain couples TRBV7-2 to TRBJ2-1, with D hard to call. Looked up from germline, CDR1 is SGHTA and CDR2 is FQGNSA. The CDR3 contains 16 residues. The V gene lost 0 bases and the J gene lost 5 bases, with 14 bases spanning the gap. CDR3 region: CASSLAPTMGNNEQFF. In DNA form, the CDR3 reads TGTGCCAGCAGCTTAGCCCCTACTATGGGTAACAATGAGCAGTTCTTC.

This rearrangement joins TRBV6-4 to TRBJ1-3; the D gene is possibly TRBD1 (5 bases). V was trimmed by 6 bases and J by 4 bases, leaving 22 bases between them. The CDR3 length is 17 residues. Per germline, CDR1 MRHNA and CDR2 SNTAGT. The CDR3 loop reads CASSSGRGRLIGNTIYF. DNA of the CDR3: TGTGCCAGCAGCTCCGGGAGGGGCCGATTGATCGGAAACACCATATATTTT.

The chain uses TRBV6-1 and TRBJ1-2; 10 positions match TRBD1. The trim removed 1 base at V and 7 bases at J, leaving 6 bases unmatched. This CDR3 has 15 residues. From germline, CDR1 is MNHNS and CDR2 SASEGT. The CDR3 nucleotides read TGTGCCAGCAGTGAAGTGACAGGGGGCAGATCTGGCTACACCTTC. Its translation: CASSEVTGGRSGYTF.

The chain is built from TRBV4-3 and TRBJ2-3; 14 nucleotides match TRBD2. The V and J ends lost 5 bases and 2 bases, in that order; junction bases with no gene match: 9. The CDR3 spans 18 residues. Germline V gene lookup returns CDR1 LGHNA and CDR2 YSLEER. The CDR3 spells CASSYFGLAGGSTDTQYF. DNA of the CDR3: TGCGCCAGCAGCTACTTCGGACTAGCGGGAGGTTCCACAGATACGCAGTATTTT.

Regarding this clone: One end of the junction is discordant with germline, which a read error may explain. The chain combines TRBV5-4 with TRBJ2-1; 8 nucleotides line up with TRBD2. From germline, CDR1 is SGHNT and CDR2 YYREEE (reference sequence). The CDR3 consists of 15 residues. The CDR3 DNA sequence: TGTGCCCGCAGCTTTACTGCGGGAGGTCCCAATGAGCAGTTCTTC. This gives the protein CARSFTAGGPNEQFF.

This chain uses TRBV18 with TRBJ1-6; D gene ambiguous. The CDR3 runs to 15 residues. CDR1 KGHSH and CDR2 LQKENI come from the germline V gene. V lost 4 bases to trimming and J lost 6 bases, with 13 bases between them. This CDR3 reads CASSQGQRPNSPLHF. CDR3 DNA: TGTGCCAGCTCACAAGGGCAACGGCCTAATTCACCCCTCCACTTT.

This chain links TRBV4-2 with TRBJ1-1, with D perhaps matching TRBD1 (5 bases). The germline V gene encodes CDR1 LGHNA and CDR2 YNFKEQ. V lost 3 bases to trimming and J lost 0 bases, with 8 bases between them. CDR3 length equals 14 residues. The CDR3 region has the DNA TGTGCCAGCAGCCAGGGGGTAATGAACACTGAAGCTTTCTTT. Residues: CASSQGVMNTEAFF.

The CDR3 is CASSSSGTSIYEQYF. The CDR3 region has the DNA TGTGCCAGCAGTTCATCCGGGACATCTATCTACGAGCAGTACTTC. J is TRBJ2-7 and V is TRBV28, with a possible D match to TRBD1 (6 bases). The germline gives CDR1 MDHEN, CDR2 SYDVKM. The CDR3 runs to 15 residues. V lost 4 bases and J lost 3, with 16 bases in between.

The rearrangement joins TRBV10-2 to TRBJ2-1, with TRBD2 matching 11 bases. Unmatched junction bases numbered 15, after V lost 7 bases and J lost 7 bases. CDR1 is WSHSY, CDR2 SAAADI, per germline. The CDR3 spans 17 residues. CDR3 nucleotides: TGCGCCAGCAACACTAGGGTAGCGGGAGGGTCCGGGAATGAGCAGTTCTTC. Protein product: CASNTRVAGGSGNEQFF.

A note on this clone: Different DNA sequences within this sample yield the same CDR3. This rearrangement joins TRBV20-1 to TRBJ1-2; D not certain. The germline CDR1 and CDR2 sequences are DFQATT and SNEGSKA (reference sequence). Trimming stripped 0 bases from V and 2 bases from J, with 1 base between. This CDR3 region has 11 residues. The CDR3 nucleotides are TGCAGTGCTAGAGAAAACTATGGCTACACCTTC. Translated, it gives CSARENYGYTF.

V and J are TRBV5-1 and TRBJ1-6; a possible D gene is TRBD1 (5 bases). V was shortened by 1 base and J by 4 bases, with 9 bases between the two germline ends. The CDR3 length is 15 residues. Germline CDR1 reads SGHRS; CDR2 reads YFSETQ. The CDR3: CASSLLGDYNSPLHF. CDR3 DNA: TGCGCCAGCAGCTTGCTAGGGGATTATAATTCACCCCTCCACTTT. Supplemented by reference TRBV5-1 and TRBJ1-6, the full variable domain reads KAGVTQTPRYLIKTRGQQVTLSCSPISGHRSVSWYQQTPGQGLQFLFEYFSETQRNKGNFPGRFSGRQFSNSRSEMNVSTLELGDSALYLCASSLLGDYNSPLHFGNGTRLTVT.

This chain connects TRBV6-5 to TRBJ1-6, with a tentative D call TRBD1 (6 bases). The germline CDR1 and CDR2 sequences are MNHEY and SVGAGI. V was clipped by 6 bases and J by 10 bases, with 13 bases between them. The CDR3 totals 13 residues. The CDR3 sequence is CASRRGGESPLHF. CDR3 coding DNA: TGTGCCAGCAGGCGAGGGGGAGAGTCACCCCTCCACTTT.

The chain has TRBV25-1 and TRBJ1-2; no clear D gene. Germline V lookup: CDR1 MGHDK, CDR2 SYGVNS. This CDR3 comprises 12 residues. With 5 bases removed from V and 8 bases from J, the gap between germline ends came to 12 bases. CDR3 sequence: CASSRETDGYTF. The DNA for the CDR3 is TGTGCCAGCAGTCGGGAGACCGACGGCTACACCTTC.

The CDR3 DNA is TGCGCCAGCAGCTTGGGGACGAACAATGAGCAGTTCTTC. As protein: CASSLGTNNEQFF. The rearrangement uses TRBV5-1 and TRBJ2-1; the D is unclear. This CDR3 region has 13 residues. The V gene's germline CDR1 is SGHRS and CDR2 YFSETQ. The V end lost 0 bases, the J end lost 5 bases, and 6 bases lay between the germline ends.

J is TRBJ2-4 and V is TRBV6-5, with D tentatively TRBD2 (6 bases). The V gene's germline CDR1 is MNHEY and CDR2 SVGAGI. This CDR3 contains 14 residues. The V and J ends lost 7 bases and 4 bases respectively, with 14 bases between them. Written as DNA, the CDR3 is TGTGCCAGCACCAAAGCGGCGGGAAAAAACATTCAGTACTTC. It specifies CASTKAAGKNIQYF.

This clone has a handful of counts. Here the CDR3 DNA reads TGTGCCAGCGCCCAAGGTCCCTCCTACGAGCAGTACTTC. Translated, it gives CASAQGPSYEQYF. The V and J genes are TRBV9 and TRBJ2-7; D gene unclear. The germline gives CDR1 SGDLS, CDR2 YYNGEE. The CDR3 loop spans 13 amino acids. Trimming took 7 bases from V and 0 from J, leaving 11 bases between them.

To note about this clone: The sample carries other DNA sequences with the same CDR3. This chain uses TRBV18 with TRBJ2-1, with 11 nucleotides matching TRBD2. The CDR3 runs 15 residues. V dropped 6 bases and J dropped 4; count of bases not matched to a gene: 5. Germline V lookup: CDR1 KGHSH, CDR2 LQKENI. CDR3 loop: CASSPSSGRYNEQFF. The CDR3 coding sequence is TGTGCCAGCTCGCCCTCTAGCGGGAGGTACAATGAGCAGTTCTTC.